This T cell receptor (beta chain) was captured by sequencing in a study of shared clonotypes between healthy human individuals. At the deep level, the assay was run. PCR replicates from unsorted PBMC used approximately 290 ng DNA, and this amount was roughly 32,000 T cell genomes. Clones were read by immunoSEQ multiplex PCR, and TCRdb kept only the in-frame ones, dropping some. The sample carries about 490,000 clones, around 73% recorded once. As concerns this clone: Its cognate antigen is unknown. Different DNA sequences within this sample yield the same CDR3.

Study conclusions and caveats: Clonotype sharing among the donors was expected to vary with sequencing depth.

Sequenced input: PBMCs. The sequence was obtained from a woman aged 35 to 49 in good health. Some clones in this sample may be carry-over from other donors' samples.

The CDR3 nucleotides are TGTGCCATCAGTGAGTCAGGACGGGAAAAACTGTTTTTT. Translating gives CAISESGREKLFF. This chain uses TRBV10-3 with TRBJ1-4; D gene uncertain. With 0 bases removed from V and 8 bases from J, the gap between germline ends came to 7 bases. This CDR3 has 13 residues. CDR1 ENHRY and CDR2 SYGVKD come from the germline V gene.